The present T cell receptor beta chain was sequenced within a study of T cell responses to AZD1222 COVID-19 vaccine. Assay used: immunoSEQ multiplex PCR; TCRdb lists only in-frame clones, some missing. The sample lists 150,000 to 200,000 clones, around 90% seen once, with 25% to 30% in the top ten. V was cut by 6 bases and J by 4 bases, with 15 bases left in between. CDR3 length: 14 amino acids. Germline-derived CDR1 and CDR2 are MDHEN and SYDVKM. Pooled in the analysis were second doses at about 4 or about 12 weeks. The rearrangement joins TRBV28 to TRBJ1-2, with D tentatively TRBD1 (5 bases). The specimen comprised peripheral blood, sampled 28 days after the second AZD1222 dose. This sequence was found in an adult who received the AZD1222 COVID-19 vaccine. CDR3 residues: CASSLNGGSYGYTF. The CDR3 bases are TGTGCCAGCAGCCTCAACGGGGGATCCTATGGCTACACCTTC.